This T cell receptor beta chain was recovered during a study of T-cell reconstitution after alpha-beta-depleted transplantation in children. Between the trimmed V and J ends, which lost 4 bases and 10 bases, there was a span of 15 bases. This CDR3 has 13 residues. Germline CDR1 and CDR2: SGHDT and YYEEEE. Unique molecular identifiers were incorporated during preparation of the TCRbeta library. TCRdb ran MiXCR on the PCR reads and lists one entry per CDR3 protein. The sample has about 360,000 distinct CDR3 sequences, 13% seen once; the top ten hold roughly 4.5%. The sequence was obtained from a human donor who donated a stem cell graft to a child with Fanconi anemia. Sequencing used PBMCs, obtained from the stem cell graft. The chain has TRBV5-6 and TRBJ2-1; D is ambiguous. The CDR3 DNA reads as TGTGCCAGCAGCGCGCGCTCATTCGGGGAGCAGTTCTTC. Translated, it gives CASSARSFGEQFF.